The sequence of this T cell receptor (beta chain) was determined in a study of shared clonotypes between healthy human individuals. Study context: Those who served as donors were a couple of women and three men between the ages of 18 and 49.

The unsorted samples had tens of millions of PBMCs used for genomic DNA. CDR3 length: 15 amino acids. V dropped 1 base and J dropped 0 bases, with 7 bases sitting between them. CDR1 is SGHTA and CDR2 is FQGNSA in the germline V gene. Concerning this clone itself: Its antigen is still unknown.

TCRdb's table, derived via immunoSEQ multiplex PCR, lists solely in-frame clones and lacks some. The sample includes 400,000 to 600,000 clones, roughly 80% seen only once; the top ten take 13%. Study-wide results and caveats: Blood alone was sampled, and tissue repertoires likely differ.

The genes are TRBV7-2 and TRBJ1-3; no firm D call. This sequence was found in a woman aged 40 to 55 in good health. Some clones in this sample may be carry-over from other donors' samples. The specimen was PBMCs. The CDR3 here is CASSLVQGSGNTIYF. DNA of the CDR3: TGTGCCAGCAGCTTAGTACAAGGCTCTGGAAACACCATATATTTT.